This TCR beta chain was sequenced during a study of T cell repertoires in ileal Crohn's disease. Germline V CDR1 and CDR2: SNHLY, FYNNEI. V was clipped by 10 bases and J by 2 bases, with 5 bases between them. The CDR3 totals 10 residues. TCRB immunosequencing input was approximately 510 nanograms of biopsy DNA per sample. Profiled with immunoSEQ multiplex PCR; TCRdb holds only in-frame clones, not every one. This table has under 20,000 clones, 75% to 90% appearing once. Sequencing was performed on ileal tissue. The chain has TRBV2 and TRBJ2-5; D gene ambiguous. The clonotype originates from an adult with Crohn's disease. CDR3 DNA sequence: TGTGCCACCGGGCAAGAGACCCAGTACTTC. Residues: CATGQETQYF. Drawing the rest from reference TRBV2 and TRBJ2-5, the complete variable domain is EPEVTQTPSHQVTQMGQEVILRCVPISNHLYFYWYRQILGQKVEFLVSFYNNEISEKSEIFDDQFSVERPDGSNFTLKIRSTKLEDSAMYFCATGQETQYFGPGTRLLVL.